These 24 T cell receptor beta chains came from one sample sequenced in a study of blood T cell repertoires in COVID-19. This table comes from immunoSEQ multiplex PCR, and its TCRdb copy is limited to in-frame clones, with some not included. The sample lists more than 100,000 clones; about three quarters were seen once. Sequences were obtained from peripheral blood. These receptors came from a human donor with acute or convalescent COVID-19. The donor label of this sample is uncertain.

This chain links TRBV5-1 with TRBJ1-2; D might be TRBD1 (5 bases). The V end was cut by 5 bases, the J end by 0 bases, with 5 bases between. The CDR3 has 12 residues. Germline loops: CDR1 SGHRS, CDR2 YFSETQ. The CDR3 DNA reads TGCGCCAGCAGACAGGCTAACTATGGCTACACCTTC. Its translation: CASRQANYGYTF.

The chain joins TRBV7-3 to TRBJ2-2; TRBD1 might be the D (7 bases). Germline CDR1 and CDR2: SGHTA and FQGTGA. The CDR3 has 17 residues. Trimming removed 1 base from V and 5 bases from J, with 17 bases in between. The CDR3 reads CASSLNAGGLGTGELFF. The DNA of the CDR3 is TGTGCCAGCAGCTTAAATGCAGGGGGACTTGGTACCGGGGAGCTGTTTTTT.

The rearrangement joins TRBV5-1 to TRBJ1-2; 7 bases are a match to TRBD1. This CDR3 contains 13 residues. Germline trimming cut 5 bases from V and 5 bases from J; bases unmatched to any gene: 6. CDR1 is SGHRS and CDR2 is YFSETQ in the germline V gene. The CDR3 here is CASSLTGAYGYTF. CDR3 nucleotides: TGCGCCAGCAGTCTAACAGGGGCTTATGGCTACACCTTC.

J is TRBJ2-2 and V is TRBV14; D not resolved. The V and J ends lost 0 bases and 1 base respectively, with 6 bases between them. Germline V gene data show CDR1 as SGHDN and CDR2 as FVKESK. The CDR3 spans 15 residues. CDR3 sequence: CASSQEILNTGELFF. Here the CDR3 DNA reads TGTGCCAGCAGCCAAGAAATACTGAACACCGGGGAGCTGTTTTTT.

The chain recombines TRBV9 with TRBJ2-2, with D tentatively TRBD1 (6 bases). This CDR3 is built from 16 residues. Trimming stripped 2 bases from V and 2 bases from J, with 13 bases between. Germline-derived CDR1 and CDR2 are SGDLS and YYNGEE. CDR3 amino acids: CASSVRGQINTGELFF. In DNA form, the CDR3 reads TGTGCCAGCAGCGTCCGAGGACAGATAAACACCGGGGAGCTGTTTTTT.

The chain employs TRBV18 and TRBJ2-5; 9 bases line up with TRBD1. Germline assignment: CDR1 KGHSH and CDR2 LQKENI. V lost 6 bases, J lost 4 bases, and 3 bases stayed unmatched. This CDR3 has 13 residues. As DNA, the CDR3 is TGTGCCAGCTCGCTGGACAGGGGAGAGACCCAGTACTTC. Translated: CASSLDRGETQYF.

DNA of the CDR3: TGTGCCAGCAGCCTGTCTGCGGGGGGGGCCTTAAATGAGCAGTTCTTC. Translating it yields CASSLSAGGALNEQFF. This sequence joins TRBV4-2 and TRBJ2-1, with TRBD2 matching over 9 bases. This CDR3 has 16 amino acids. Germline V CDR1 and CDR2: LGHNA, YNFKEQ. The ends lost 4 bases at V and 7 bases at J; junction bases unmatched: 11.

The DNA of the CDR3 is TGCACCAGCAGCCAAGATAAGAAAGACAGGGGGGGCCCTGAAGCTTTCTTT. This translates into CTSSQDKKDRGGPEAFF. The chain links TRBV1 to TRBJ1-1; the listed D gene, TRBD1, was not tested against the DNA. TRBV1 has pseudogene status. The CDR3 spans 17 residues.

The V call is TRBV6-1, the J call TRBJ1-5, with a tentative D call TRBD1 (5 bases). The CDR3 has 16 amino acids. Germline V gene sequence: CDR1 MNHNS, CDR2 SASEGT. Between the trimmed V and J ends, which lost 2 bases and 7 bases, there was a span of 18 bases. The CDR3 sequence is CASSESVLGARQPQHF. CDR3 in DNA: TGTGCCAGCAGTGAATCTGTGCTAGGGGCCAGACAGCCCCAGCATTTT.

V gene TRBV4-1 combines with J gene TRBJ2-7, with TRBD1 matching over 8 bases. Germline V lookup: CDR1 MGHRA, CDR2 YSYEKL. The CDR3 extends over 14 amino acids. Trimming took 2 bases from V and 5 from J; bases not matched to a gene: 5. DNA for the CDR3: TGCGCCAGCAGCCAACTCCCAGGGGGCCACGAGCAGTACGTC. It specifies CASSQLPGGHEQYV.

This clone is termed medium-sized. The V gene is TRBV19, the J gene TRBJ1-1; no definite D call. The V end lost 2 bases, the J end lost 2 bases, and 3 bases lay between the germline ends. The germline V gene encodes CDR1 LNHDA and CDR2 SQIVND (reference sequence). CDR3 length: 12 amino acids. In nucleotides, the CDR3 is TGTGCCAGTAGTATATCTAACACTGAAGCTTTCTTT. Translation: CASSISNTEAFF.

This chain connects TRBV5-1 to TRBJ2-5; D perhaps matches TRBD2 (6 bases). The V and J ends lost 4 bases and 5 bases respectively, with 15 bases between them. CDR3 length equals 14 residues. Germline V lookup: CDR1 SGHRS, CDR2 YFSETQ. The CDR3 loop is CASSLGTLGETQYF. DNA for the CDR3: TGCGCCAGCAGCCTCGGGACTCTGGGGGAGACCCAGTACTTC.

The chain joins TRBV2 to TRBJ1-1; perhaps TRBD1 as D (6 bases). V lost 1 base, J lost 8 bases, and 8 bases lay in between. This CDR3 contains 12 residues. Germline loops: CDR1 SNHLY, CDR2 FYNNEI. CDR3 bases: TGTGCCAGCAGTGAAGATACAGGGGAAGCTTTCTTT. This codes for CASSEDTGEAFF.

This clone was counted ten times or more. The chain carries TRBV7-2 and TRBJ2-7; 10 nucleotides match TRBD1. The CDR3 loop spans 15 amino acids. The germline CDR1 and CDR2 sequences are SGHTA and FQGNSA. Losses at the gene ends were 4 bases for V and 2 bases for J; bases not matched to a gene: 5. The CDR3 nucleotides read TGTGCCAGCAGCTCGAGGACAGGGGGGGCCTACGAGCAGTACTTC. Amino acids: CASSSRTGGAYEQYF.

The CDR3 sequence is CASSPSGRQGLYNEQFF. CDR3 nucleotide sequence: TGTGCCAGCTCACCATCCGGGCGGCAGGGGTTATACAATGAGCAGTTCTTC. The rearrangement links TRBV18 to TRBJ2-1; D may be TRBD1 (6 bases). Per the germline V gene, CDR1 is KGHSH and CDR2 is LQKENI. Between the trimmed V and J ends, which lost 2 bases and 4 bases, there was a span of 18 bases. The CDR3 spans 17 residues.

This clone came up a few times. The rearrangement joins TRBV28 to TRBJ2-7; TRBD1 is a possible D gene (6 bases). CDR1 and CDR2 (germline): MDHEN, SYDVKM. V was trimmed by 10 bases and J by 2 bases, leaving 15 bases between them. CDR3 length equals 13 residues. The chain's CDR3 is CATHRAITYEQYF. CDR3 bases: TGTGCCACTCACAGGGCAATCACCTACGAGCAGTACTTC. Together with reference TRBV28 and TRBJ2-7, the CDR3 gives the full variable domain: DVKVTQSSRYLVKRTGEKVFLECVQDMDHENMFWYRQDPGLGLRLIYFSYDVKMKEKGDIPEGYSVSREKKERFSLILESASTNQTSMYLCATHRAITYEQYFGPGTRLTVT.

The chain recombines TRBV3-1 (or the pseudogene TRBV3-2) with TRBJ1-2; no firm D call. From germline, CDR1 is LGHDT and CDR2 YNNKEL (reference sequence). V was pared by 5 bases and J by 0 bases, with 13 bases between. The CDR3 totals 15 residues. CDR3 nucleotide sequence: TGTGCCAGCAGCTTCAGAAGTACAGCTAACTATGGCTACACCTTC. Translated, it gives CASSFRSTANYGYTF.

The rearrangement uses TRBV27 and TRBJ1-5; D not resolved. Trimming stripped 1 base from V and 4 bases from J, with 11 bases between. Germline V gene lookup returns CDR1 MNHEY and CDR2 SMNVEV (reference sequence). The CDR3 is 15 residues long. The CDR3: CASSLYQDWNQPQHF. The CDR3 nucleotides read TGTGCCAGCAGTTTATATCAGGACTGGAATCAGCCCCAGCATTTT.

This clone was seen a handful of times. CDR3 region: CASSSRTANEQFF. CDR3 in DNA: TGTGCCAGCAGCTCCCGGACTGCAAATGAGCAGTTCTTC. The rearrangement uses TRBV9 and TRBJ2-1, with a possible D match to TRBD2 (5 bases). This CDR3 is 13 amino acids long. V lost 4 bases, J lost 7 bases, and 12 bases lay in between. Germline V gives CDR1 SGDLS, CDR2 YYNGEE. Supplemented by reference TRBV9 and TRBJ2-1, the full variable domain reads DSGVTQTPKHLITATGQRVTLRCSPRSGDLSVYWYQQSLDQGLQFLIQYYNGEERAKGNILERFSAQQFPDLHSELNLSSLELGDSALYFCASSSRTANEQFFGPGTRLTVL.

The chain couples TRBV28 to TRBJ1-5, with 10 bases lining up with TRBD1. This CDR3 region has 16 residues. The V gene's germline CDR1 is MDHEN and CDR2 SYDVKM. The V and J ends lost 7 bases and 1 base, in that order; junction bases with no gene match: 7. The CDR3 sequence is CASTPTGGRSNQPQHF. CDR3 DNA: TGTGCCAGCACCCCGACAGGGGGCCGGAGCAATCAGCCCCAGCATTTT.

The CDR3 region has the DNA TGTGCCAGCAGCGCCGGGACTAGCGAAGAGACCCAGTACTTC. It yields the protein CASSAGTSEETQYF. V gene TRBV7-9 combines with J gene TRBJ2-5; 10 bases align to TRBD2. Germline values: CDR1 SEHNR, CDR2 FQNEAQ (reference sequence). V lost 5 bases to trimming and J lost 3 bases; unmatched junction nucleotides: 3. The CDR3 covers 14 residues. Combining the CDR3 with reference TRBV7-9 and TRBJ2-5 gives the whole variable domain DTGVSQNPRHKITKRGQNVTFRCDPISEHNRLYWYRQTLGQGPEFLTYFQNEAQLEKSRLLSDRFSAERPKGSFSTLEIQRTEQGDSAMYLCASSAGTSEETQYFGPGTRLLVL.

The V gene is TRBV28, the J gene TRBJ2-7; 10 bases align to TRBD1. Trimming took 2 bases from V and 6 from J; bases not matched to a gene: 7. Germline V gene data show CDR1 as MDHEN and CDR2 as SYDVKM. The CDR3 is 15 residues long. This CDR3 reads CASSLGTGEWSEQYF. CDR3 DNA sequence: TGTGCCAGCAGTTTAGGGACAGGGGAGTGGAGCGAGCAGTACTTC.

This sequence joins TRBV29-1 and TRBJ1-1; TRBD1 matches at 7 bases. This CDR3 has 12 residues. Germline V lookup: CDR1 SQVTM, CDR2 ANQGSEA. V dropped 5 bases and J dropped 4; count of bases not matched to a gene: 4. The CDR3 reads CSVSEGATEAFF. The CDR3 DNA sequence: TGCAGCGTTTCCGAGGGGGCCACTGAAGCTTTCTTT.

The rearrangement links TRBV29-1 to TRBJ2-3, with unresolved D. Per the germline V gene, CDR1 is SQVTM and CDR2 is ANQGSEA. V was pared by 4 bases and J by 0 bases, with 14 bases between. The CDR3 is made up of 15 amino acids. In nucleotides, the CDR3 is TGCAGCGTTGTCCCATTCCACATTAGCACAGATACGCAGTATTTT. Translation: CSVVPFHISTDTQYF.